The rows below give T cell receptor beta chains drawn from one sample of a study of identical twins. TCRdb processed the 5' RACE reads anew with MiXCR; each CDR3 protein has one entry. The data contain more than 1.5 million distinct CDR3 sequences, 25% to 35% of them singletons. The sequenced sample consisted of cord blood. Receptors originate from a newborn girl in good health. Each CDR3 is given with its conserved first and last residue. Each record gives: D gene, clone size, V gene, J gene, CDR3 protein, CDR3 DNA. D genes are given only for firm matches. For some rows the clone size is stated as once, few or many, or as a class when expanded; others skip it.

TRBD2	NA	TRBV6-1	TRBJ2-1	CASTASGILYNEQFF	TGTGCCAGCACTGCTAGCGGGATTCTCTACAATGAGCAGTTCTTC
NA	NA	TRBV6-5	TRBJ1-5	CASSPSRYSNQPQHF	TGTGCCAGCAGCCCTTCCCGATATAGCAATCAGCCCCAGCATTTT
TRBD1	many	TRBV4-2	TRBJ2-7	CASRRQGANEQYF	TGTGCCAGCCGAAGACAGGGGGCCAACGAGCAGTACTTC
NA	many	TRBV28	TRBJ2-5	CASTANLQETQYF	TGTGCCAGCACCGCTAACCTCCAAGAGACCCAGTACTTC
TRBD1	NA	TRBV2	TRBJ2-1	CASSEGPGQYSYNEQFF	TGTGCCAGCAGTGAAGGACCGGGACAGTATTCCTACAATGAGCAGTTCTTC
NA	NA	TRBV20-1	TRBJ1-5	CSARDLGRRSNQPQHF	TGCAGTGCTAGAGATCTTGGGAGGAGAAGCAATCAGCCCCAGCATTTT
NA	few	TRBV29-1	TRBJ2-2	CSGAGTARAGELFF	TGCAGCGGAGCGGGGACAGCGAGGGCCGGGGAGCTGTTTTTT
TRBD1	few	TRBV12-3/TRBV12-4	TRBJ2-7	CASSQGQDHEQYF	TGTGCCAGCAGTCAGGGACAGGATCACGAGCAGTACTTC
NA	few	TRBV7-8	TRBJ1-6	CASGSLYNSPLHF	TGTGCCAGCGGGTCCCTCTATAATTCACCCCTCCACTTT
TRBD1	NA	TRBV30	TRBJ1-2	CAWSVETGPRGYTF	TGTGCCTGGAGTGTGGAGACAGGGCCTCGAGGCTACACCTTC
TRBD1	many	TRBV29-1	TRBJ1-2	CSVGQGNGYTF	TGCAGCGTTGGACAGGGGAACGGCTACACCTTC
TRBD1	NA	TRBV12-3/TRBV12-4	TRBJ2-3	CASSFRRQGWTDTQYF	TGTGCCAGCAGTTTTCGGAGACAGGGGTGGACAGATACGCAGTATTTT
TRBD2	few	TRBV20-1	TRBJ2-2	CSASNGGLDTGELFF	TGCAGTGCTAGTAACGGGGGGTTGGATACCGGGGAGCTGTTTTTT
NA	NA	TRBV2	TRBJ2-5	CASSEKLVRETQYF	TGTGCCAGCAGTGAAAAGCTTGTCCGAGAGACCCAGTACTTC
NA	NA	TRBV29-1	TRBJ1-5	CSVDGGKVNQPLHF	TGCAGCGTTGACGGGGGGAAGGTCAATCAGCCCCTGCATTTT
NA	few	TRBV5-1	TRBJ2-3	CASHSGVGGTDTQYF	TGCGCCAGCCACTCCGGGGTAGGCGGCACAGATACGCAGTATTTT
NA	few	TRBV5-1	TRBJ2-5	CASSLESGEETQYF	TGCGCCAGCAGCTTGGAGTCAGGGGAAGAGACCCAGTACTTC
NA	many	TRBV27	TRBJ1-2	CASSLGPLYGYTF	TGTGCCAGCAGTTTGGGACCTCTCTATGGCTACACCTTC
TRBD1	few	TRBV9	TRBJ2-1	CASSRNRGNEQFF	TGTGCCAGCAGTCGTAACAGGGGCAATGAGCAGTTCTTC
TRBD2	NA	TRBV3-1	TRBJ2-1	CASSQDRAGVTRNEQFF	TGTGCCAGCAGCCAAGATCGGGCGGGAGTAACGAGGAATGAGCAGTTCTTC
TRBD1	NA	TRBV7-2	TRBJ2-7	CASSAAQGAGYEQYF	TGTGCCAGCAGCGCGGCACAGGGGGCAGGGTACGAGCAGTACTTC
NA	few	TRBV20-1	TRBJ2-5	CSAYGQETQYF	TGCAGTGCGTACGGACAAGAGACCCAGTACTTC
TRBD1	few	TRBV20-1	TRBJ1-5	CSARDNRGSYSNQPQHF	TGCAGTGCTAGGGATAACAGGGGGAGTTATAGCAATCAGCCCCAGCATTTT
NA	NA	TRBV9	TRBJ2-1	CASSVGGLAVLLEQFF	TGTGCCAGCAGCGTAGGGGGGCTAGCGGTCCTGCTCGAGCAGTTCTTC
NA	NA	TRBV9	TRBJ1-1	CASSPRVGLTEAFF	TGTGCCAGCAGCCCCAGGGTAGGACTCACTGAAGCTTTCTTT
NA	few	TRBV4-2	TRBJ1-1	CASSQTNTEAFF	TGTGCCAGCAGCCAGACGAACACTGAAGCTTTCTTT
NA	NA	TRBV5-5	TRBJ2-7	CASSFHREDYEQYF	TGTGCCAGCAGCTTTCACAGGGAGGACTACGAGCAGTACTTC
TRBD2	few	TRBV28	TRBJ2-7	CASSFAGVGEQYF	TGTGCCAGCAGTTTCGCGGGAGTAGGGGAGCAGTACTTC
NA	NA	TRBV7-2	TRBJ2-6	CASSLGMGRPGANVLTF	TGTGCCAGCAGCTTAGGCATGGGACGCCCTGGGGCCAACGTCCTGACTTTC
NA	many	TRBV24-1	TRBJ2-5	CATSDLNGHWGTQYF	TGTGCCACCAGTGATTTGAACGGACACTGGGGGACCCAGTACTTC
NA	few	TRBV10-3	TRBJ2-2	CAISGDWVDGELFF	TGTGCCATCAGCGGAGATTGGGTGGATGGGGAGCTGTTTTTT
NA	once	TRBV6-2/TRBV6-3	TRBJ2-7	CASSLRRYSHEQYF	TGTGCCAGCAGCCTTCGGAGGTACTCCCACGAGCAGTACTTC
TRBD2	few	TRBV6-5	TRBJ2-1	CASIGRGNEQFF	TGTGCCAGCATCGGGAGGGGAAATGAGCAGTTCTTC
NA	NA	TRBV2	TRBJ1-5	CASRTLYQPQHF	TGTGCCAGCAGGACGCTCTATCAGCCCCAGCATTTT
NA	NA	TRBV6-5	TRBJ2-7	CASSPWGVSSYEQYF	TGTGCCAGCAGTCCCTGGGGAGTGAGCTCCTACGAGCAGTACTTC
NA	NA	TRBV27	TRBJ2-1	CASRGASHNEQFF	TGTGCCAGCAGAGGAGCTAGCCACAATGAGCAGTTCTTC
TRBD1	few	TRBV20-1	TRBJ1-5	CSARGSGTGLYSNQPQHF	TGCAGTGCTAGAGGCTCCGGGACAGGTTTATATAGCAATCAGCCCCAGCATTTT
NA	few	TRBV7-2	TRBJ1-1	CASSLDRREGAFF	TGTGCCAGCAGCTTAGATCGGCGGGAGGGGGCTTTCTTT
TRBD2	NA	TRBV7-9	TRBJ2-1	CASSLFVVVGGYNEQFF	TGTGCCAGCAGCTTGTTCGTCGTGGTCGGGGGGTACAATGAGCAGTTCTTC
NA	NA	TRBV27	TRBJ2-7	CASRTRGDGSYEQYF	TGTGCCAGCAGAACTAGAGGAGATGGATCCTACGAGCAGTACTTC
NA	NA	TRBV6-1	TRBJ1-6	CASSEPPGNNSPLHF	TGTGCCAGCAGTGAACCCCCAGGAAATAATTCACCCCTCCACTTT
NA	NA	TRBV13	TRBJ1-5	CASSQGVAGQPQHF	TGTGCCAGCAGTCAAGGGGTCGCAGGTCAGCCCCAGCATTTT
NA	few	TRBV2	TRBJ2-5	CASSDFKNRGLRGTQYF	TGTGCCAGCAGTGACTTTAAGAACAGGGGACTTCGGGGGACCCAGTACTTC
NA	NA	TRBV25-1	TRBJ1-1	CASSAHQGRGTEAFF	TGTGCCAGCAGTGCTCATCAGGGTCGCGGGACTGAAGCTTTCTTT
NA	NA	TRBV6-5	TRBJ2-3	CASKGGYSPRTDTQYF	TGTGCCAGCAAGGGGGGCTACTCCCCAAGGACAGATACGCAGTATTTT
TRBD1	NA	TRBV5-1	TRBJ1-3	CASSLAGQGGNTIYF	TGCGCCAGCAGCTTAGCGGGACAGGGTGGAAACACCATATATTTT
TRBD2	few	TRBV20-1	TRBJ2-3	CSAKLGGGDTQYF	TGCAGTGCCAAACTCGGGGGGGGAGATACGCAGTATTTT
TRBD1	many	TRBV10-3	TRBJ1-2	CAISEWTGVRIYGYTF	TGTGCCATCAGTGAGTGGACAGGGGTGAGGATCTATGGCTACACCTTC
NA	NA	TRBV5-1	TRBJ2-2	CATSSRVDTGELFF	TGCGCCACTAGTTCCAGGGTCGACACCGGGGAGCTGTTTTTT
NA	few	TRBV6-5	TRBJ2-7	CASGRDSWAYEQYF	TGTGCCAGCGGCCGGGACTCTTGGGCCTACGAGCAGTACTTC
NA	NA	TRBV19	TRBJ2-2	CASKETNSNTGELFF	TGTGCCAGTAAGGAGACTAATTCGAACACCGGGGAGCTGTTTTTT
NA	NA	TRBV7-2	TRBJ2-1	CASSLATISYNEQFF	TGTGCCAGCAGCTTAGCAACTATTTCCTACAATGAGCAGTTCTTC
TRBD1	few	TRBV7-2	TRBJ1-5	CASSLGDRGGQPQHF	TGTGCCAGCAGCTTAGGGGACAGGGGAGGGCAGCCCCAGCATTTT